This T cell receptor (beta chain) is from a study of cytomegalovirus exposure and HLA in healthy donors. Study-level results: Reportedly, cytomegalovirus status was diagnosed with high sensitivity and specificity. Association of a missense DCLRE1C variant with TCR beta V- and J-gene trimming was reported in a later analysis.

The PCR made use of 60 Vbeta and 13 Jbeta primers. TCRdb's copy holds only in-frame clones and misses some; the assay was immunoSEQ multiplex PCR. The sample contains about 180,000 clones, about three quarters of which appear only once. Deletions cut 5 bases from V and 4 bases from J, with 12 bases between. The CDR3 extends over 13 amino acids. Germline loops: CDR1 MDHEN, CDR2 SYDVKM. Concerning this clone: The antigen is unknown.

Material for sequencing was PBMCs. This receptor was identified in a man between 35 and 55 years old in good health and CMV-seropositive. The V gene is TRBV28, the J gene TRBJ2-7; D gene ambiguous. This CDR3 is CASSQVPPYEQYF. The CDR3, as DNA: TGTGCCAGCAGTCAGGTTCCTCCTTACGAGCAGTACTTC.